The sample holds a few counts of the clone carrying this TCR beta chain. Its antigen is not known. This sample was included in a study of T-cell memory formation after mild COVID-19. Across the study: TCR clusters were largely donor specific.

TCRdb reprocessed the 5' RACE reads with MiXCR, giving one entry per CDR3 protein. Altogether about 390,000 distinct CDR3 sequences are present, roughly 21% being singletons, with the ten largest covering around an eighth. Broader study findings: Clones that contracted from day 15 to 85 had balanced CD4/CD8; later expanders were CD4+ biased.

V was shortened by 11 bases and J by 0 bases, with 14 bases between the two germline ends. Germline V lookup: CDR1 SGHNT, CDR2 YENEEA. The CDR3 length is 14 residues. The rearrangement links TRBV11-3 to TRBJ2-4; D possibly corresponds to TRBD1 (5 bases). This TCR was sampled from an adult woman who had mild COVID-19 (a few samples of this study predate the infection). Cell type and time point are not known. Input material: PBMCs or a T cell subset sorted from them (not recorded which). CDR3 nucleotide sequence: TGTGCCGGTGGGGCGAGAGTAGCCAAAAACATTCAGTACTTC. The encoded protein is CAGGARVAKNIQYF.